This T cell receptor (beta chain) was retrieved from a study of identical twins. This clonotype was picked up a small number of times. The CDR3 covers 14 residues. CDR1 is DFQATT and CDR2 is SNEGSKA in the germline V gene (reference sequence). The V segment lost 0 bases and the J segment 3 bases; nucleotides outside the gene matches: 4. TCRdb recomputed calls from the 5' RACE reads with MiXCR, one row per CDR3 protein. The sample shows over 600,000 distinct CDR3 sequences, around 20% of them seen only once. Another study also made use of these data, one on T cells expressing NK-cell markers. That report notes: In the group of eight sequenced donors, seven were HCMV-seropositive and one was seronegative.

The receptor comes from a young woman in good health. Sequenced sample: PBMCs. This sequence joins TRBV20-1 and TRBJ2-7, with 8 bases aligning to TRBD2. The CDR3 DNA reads TGCAGTGCTAGAGATAGGCGGGGGGACTACGAGCAGTACTTC. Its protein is CSARDRRGDYEQYF.